This T cell receptor beta chain was sequenced for a study of T-cell reconstitution after alpha-beta-depleted transplantation in children. As it was prepared, the TCRbeta library received unique molecular identifiers. From the PCR reads, TCRdb called clonotypes with MiXCR, one entry per CDR3 protein. Counted here are a few hundred thousand distinct CDR3 sequences, about an eighth occurring once; the ten biggest clones make up approximately 4.2%. The germline V and J ends were trimmed by 1 base and 4 bases, with 10 bases remaining between them. Germline CDR1 reads SGHTA; CDR2 reads FQGNSA. This CDR3 region has 15 residues. This clonotype was detected a few times.

The material was PBMCs, obtained from the stem cell graft. This sequence originates from a human donor who donated a stem cell graft to a child with Fanconi anemia. The genes are TRBV7-2 and TRBJ2-2; D is perhaps TRBD1 or TRBD2 (6 bases each). The CDR3 protein is CASSLDGGITGELFF. CDR3 bases: TGTGCCAGCAGCTTAGACGGGGGCATCACCGGGGAGCTGTTTTTT.